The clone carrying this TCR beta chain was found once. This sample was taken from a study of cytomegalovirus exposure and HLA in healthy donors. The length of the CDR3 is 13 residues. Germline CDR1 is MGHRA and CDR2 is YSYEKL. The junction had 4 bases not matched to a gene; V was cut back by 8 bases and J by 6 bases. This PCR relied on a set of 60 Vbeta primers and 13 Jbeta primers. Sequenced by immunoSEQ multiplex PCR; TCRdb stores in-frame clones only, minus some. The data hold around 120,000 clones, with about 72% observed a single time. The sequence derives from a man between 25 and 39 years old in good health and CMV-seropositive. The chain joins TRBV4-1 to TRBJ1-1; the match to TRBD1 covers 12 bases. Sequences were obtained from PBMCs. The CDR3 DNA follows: TGCGCCAGCGGGGACAGGGGGCTCCCTGAAGCTTTCTTT. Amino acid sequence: CASGDRGLPEAFF.